This T cell receptor beta chain emerged from a study of prognosis after radiotherapy for stage I lung cancer. Trimming removed 5 bases from V and 3 bases from J; junction bases left unmatched: 23. CDR1 is MRHNA and CDR2 is SNTAGT in the germline V gene. The CDR3 covers 20 residues. By its share, this clonotype is medium-sized. Genomic DNA was subjected to two-round multiplex PCR for amplification of TCR beta CDR3. The first PCR round targeted every TRBV and TRBJ gene with specific primers. TCRdb passed the multiplex PCR reads through MiXCR, listing each CDR3 protein once. The sample lists 15,000 to 20,000 distinct CDR3 sequences, 50% seen once, with approximately 30% in the top ten.

This rearrangement joins TRBV6-4 to TRBJ2-7, with 9 nucleotides matching TRBD2. Sequencing was performed on PBMCs, taken before or after stereotactic body radiation therapy (not recorded which). This clonotype was obtained from a donor older than 45 with non-small cell lung cancer. The CDR3 loop reads CASSCPLSGRNSTRCYEQYF. CDR3 sequence (DNA): TGTGCCAGCAGTTGCCCTCTTAGCGGGAGAAATTCTACTCGTTGCTACGAGCAGTACTTC.